This T cell receptor beta chain appears in the sequencing data of a study of shared clonotypes between healthy human individuals. About this clone itself: Its antigen is unknown.

Findings and limits, study-wide: Clonotype sharing among the donors was expected to vary with sequencing depth.

An assay was performed, and its level was deep. The data were produced by immunoSEQ multiplex PCR, yet TCRdb's version contains in-frame clones alone and is incomplete. The sample yields hundreds of thousands of clones, 74% seen once. J gave up 4 bases and V 5 bases, and 13 bases lay outside the gene matches. Per the germline V gene, CDR1 is MDHEN and CDR2 is SYDVKM. The CDR3 runs to 16 residues. This TCR derives from a woman in her twenties or thirties in good health. J is TRBJ2-7 and V is TRBV28, with 8 nucleotides matching TRBD1. The sequenced sample consisted of memory CD4+ T cells sorted from blood. Documented subset: CD45RA-negative fraction. The CDR3 here is CASSAATGGRWYEQYF. The CDR3 DNA reads as TGTGCCAGCAGTGCTGCCACAGGGGGAAGATGGTACGAGCAGTACTTC.